This TCR beta chain was obtained from a study of beta chain features in type 1 diabetes. All of the isolated RNA was reverse transcribed, so expressed TCRB transcripts were sequenced. The protocol was immunoSEQ multiplex PCR, while the TCRdb copy is restricted to in-frame clones and leaves out a portion. Found here are around 180,000 clones, roughly 7.1% of them singletons; the top ten hold 0.94%. Comments on this clone: Its antigen remains unknown.

Every donor provided one heparinised blood draw, which averaged approximately 100 mL. Overall study findings and caveats: Among all four CD4+ subsets, Type 1 diabetes patients had TCRB CDR3s that were moderately but significantly shorter.

CDR3 size: 16 residues. The V and J ends lost 5 bases and 4 bases, in that order; junction bases with no gene match: 5. The germline CDR1 and CDR2 sequences are SGHVS and FQNEAQ. The genes are TRBV7-8 and TRBJ2-1, with 13 nucleotides matching TRBD2. The sequence derives from a woman aged 40 to 55 with type 1 diabetes. The specimen sequenced was central memory CD4+ T cells from blood. CDR3 protein: CASSTRLAGGYNEQFF. The CDR3 DNA sequence: TGTGCCAGCAGCACCCGACTAGCGGGAGGATACAATGAGCAGTTCTTC.